These 30 T cell receptor beta chains share one sample of origin, sequenced in a study of beta chain features in type 1 diabetes. Study conclusions and caveats: Among all four CD4+ subsets, Type 1 diabetes patients had TCRB CDR3s that were moderately but significantly shorter.

Every isolated RNA sample was fully reverse transcribed, so sequencing captured expressed TCRB transcripts. Some clones are missing from TCRdb's copy, which holds only in-frame ones; the method was immunoSEQ multiplex PCR. The table has approximately 170,000 clones, around 63% seen once. These receptors are not linked to any known antigen. Sequenced sample: naive CD4+ T cells from blood. The receptor set was obtained from a man aged 30 to 39 with type 1 diabetes.

V is TRBV6-6 and J is TRBJ2-3; D call uncertain. Germline assignment: CDR1 MNHNY and CDR2 SVGAGI (reference sequence). This CDR3 spans 16 amino acids. Trimming stripped 0 bases from V and 0 bases from J, with 10 bases between. The CDR3 sequence: CASSYSTGPSTDTQYF. The CDR3 bases are TGTGCCAGCAGTTACTCGACGGGCCCAAGCACAGATACGCAGTATTTT.

The chain combines TRBV29-1 with TRBJ2-5; 8 nucleotides match TRBD2. After removal of 4 bases from V and 0 bases from J, the junction contained 7 bases not matched to a gene. CDR1 is SQVTM, CDR2 ANQGSEA, per germline. This CDR3 has 15 residues. CDR3 in amino acids: CSVVWGLVNQETQYF. CDR3 DNA: TGCAGCGTTGTATGGGGACTAGTCAACCAAGAGACCCAGTACTTC.

This clone was picked up a small number of times. The genes are TRBV6-6 and TRBJ1-1; D is undetermined. From germline, CDR1 is MNHNY and CDR2 SVGAGI (reference sequence). V lost 5 bases and J lost 4, with 11 bases in between. The CDR3 runs 13 residues. Written as DNA, the CDR3 is TGTGCCAGCAGTCCTCGGGGAGGCACTGAAGCTTTCTTT. Its protein product is CASSPRGGTEAFF.

The J gene is TRBJ1-1, the V gene TRBV29-1, with TRBD1 matching 9 bases. This CDR3 has 13 residues. CDR1 and CDR2 from the germline V gene are SQVTM and ANQGSEA. Trimming cost V 7 bases and J 0 bases; bases outside gene matches: 3. The CDR3 spells CSGGQGMNTEAFF. The DNA of the CDR3 is TGCAGCGGGGGACAGGGTATGAACACTGAAGCTTTCTTT.

The chain combines TRBV7-2 with TRBJ1-2; 7 positions agree with TRBD1. CDR1 is SGHTA, CDR2 FQGNSA, per germline. The CDR3 covers 14 residues. The junction had 5 bases not matched to a gene; V was cut back by 3 bases and J by 4 bases. The CDR3 loop reads CASSLSGGSYGYTF. The CDR3 nucleotides are TGTGCCAGCAGCTTGTCAGGGGGAAGCTATGGCTACACCTTC.

The chain employs TRBV2 and TRBJ2-5; D is ambiguous. V was cut by 3 bases and J by 2 bases, with 10 bases left in between. Germline values: CDR1 SNHLY, CDR2 FYNNEI. This CDR3 comprises 14 residues. The CDR3 DNA reads TGTGCCAGCAGTGAGTCGGATTATCAAGAGACCCAGTACTTC. Translation gives CASSESDYQETQYF. The entire variable domain, with the rest obtained from reference TRBV2 and TRBJ2-5, is as follows: EPEVTQTPSHQVTQMGQEVILRCVPISNHLYFYWYRQILGQKVEFLVSFYNNEISEKSEIFDDQFSVERPDGSNFTLKIRSTKLEDSAMYFCASSESDYQETQYFGPGTRLLVL.

The genes are TRBV7-2 and TRBJ2-3, with 8 nucleotides matching TRBD2. The CDR3 spans 16 residues. V gave up 3 bases and J gave up 0 bases; unmatched junction bases: 5. CDR1 is SGHTA and CDR2 is FQGNSA in the germline V gene. CDR3 region: CASSFTSGSSTDTQYF. The CDR3 coding sequence is TGTGCCAGCAGCTTTACTAGCGGTTCTAGCACAGATACGCAGTATTTT.

The CDR3 nucleotides read TGTGCCAGCAGTTCCTTTGACAGGGGGTCAGAGACCCAGTACTTC. This encodes CASSSFDRGSETQYF. V usage is TRBV6-5 and J usage is TRBJ2-5, with TRBD1 matching 9 bases. CDR3 length equals 15 residues. V shed 4 bases, J shed 4 bases, and the junction held 7 bases outside the gene matches. The V gene's germline CDR1 is MNHEY and CDR2 SVGAGI.

This clone was observed a handful of times. The rearrangement links TRBV4-3 to TRBJ2-1; D unresolved. The CDR3 is made up of 15 amino acids. CDR1 is LGHNA and CDR2 is YSLEER in the germline V gene. Trimming stripped 0 bases from V and 0 bases from J, with 6 bases between. The CDR3 is CASSQEARSYNEQFF. The CDR3 coding sequence is TGCGCCAGCAGCCAAGAGGCACGCTCCTACAATGAGCAGTTCTTC.

This clone came up a few times. This chain uses TRBV7-9 with TRBJ2-3, with no clear D. Germline lookup yields CDR1 SEHNR and CDR2 FQNEAQ (reference sequence). Trimming removed 0 bases at V and 4 bases at J, with 8 bases between. The CDR3 sequence is 14 residues long. The CDR3 DNA reads TGTGCCAGCAGCTTAGCCGATCCGGCAGATACGCAGTATTTT. The encoded protein is CASSLADPADTQYF.

This clone has just one count. The rearrangement joins TRBV10-3 to TRBJ2-5, with a tentative D call TRBD2 (5 bases). The ends were cut back, 10 bases at V and 0 bases at J, with 12 bases in the middle. Germline V gene lookup returns CDR1 ENHRY and CDR2 SYGVKD. The CDR3 totals 13 residues. CDR3 region: CATSMRDQETQYF. For the CDR3, the DNA is TGTGCCACCAGCATGAGGGACCAAGAGACCCAGTACTTC.

The chain employs TRBV30 and TRBJ2-4, with D maybe TRBD2 (5 bases). The CDR3 runs to 14 residues. CDR1 and CDR2 from the germline V gene are GTSNPN and SVGIG (reference sequence). V was pared by 2 bases and J by 0 bases, with 8 bases between. The CDR3 nucleotides are TGTGCCTGGAGTAGCGGTTTAGCCAAAAACATTCAGTACTTC. This encodes CAWSSGLAKNIQYF.

As for this clone: This sample includes further DNA sequences coding for the same CDR3. The chain joins TRBV7-2 to TRBJ1-2; D remains ambiguous. CDR3 length: 13 residues. CDR1 and CDR2 (germline): SGHTA, FQGNSA. The V and J ends lost 2 bases and 1 base respectively, with 5 bases between them. The CDR3 reads CASSLWVNYGYTF. The CDR3 DNA sequence: TGTGCCAGCAGCTTATGGGTTAACTATGGCTACACCTTC.

The J gene is TRBJ2-7, the V gene TRBV7-9, with D hard to call. The V end was cut by 5 bases, the J end by 3 bases, with 14 bases between. Germline V gives CDR1 SEHNR, CDR2 FQNEAQ (reference sequence). The CDR3 extends over 14 amino acids. The DNA of the CDR3 is TGTGCCAGCAGCCGAGCAGCAGATTTCTACGAGCAGTACTTC. Its translation: CASSRAADFYEQYF.

This clone has just a few counts. A read error may account for a junction end that differs from germline. The rearrangement uses TRBV7-9 and TRBJ2-6, with 7 bases lining up with TRBD2. The CDR3 totals 14 residues. The germline V gene has CDR1 SEHNR and CDR2 FQNEAQ (reference sequence). The CDR3 region is CASSLAAGANVLTF. The CDR3 coding sequence is TGTGCCAGCAGCCTAGCGGCTGGGGCCAACGTCCTGACTTTC.

This clone was recorded a few times. This sequence joins TRBV30 and TRBJ1-5; the D gene is possibly TRBD1 (5 bases). This CDR3 comprises 14 residues. Between the trimmed V and J ends, which lost 0 bases and 6 bases, there was a span of 12 bases. Germline lookup yields CDR1 GTSNPN and CDR2 SVGIG (reference sequence). CDR3 in DNA: TGTGCCTGGAGTGTACGGGGGAAAACTCAGCCCCAGCATTTT. Translating gives CAWSVRGKTQPQHF.

The V call is TRBV29-1, the J call TRBJ1-1; the D is unclear. Trimming pared 1 base from V and 5 bases from J, leaving 8 bases between. Germline-derived CDR1 and CDR2 are SQVTM and ANQGSEA. CDR3 length: 12 amino acids. The CDR3 protein is CSVEGAGTEAFF. DNA for the CDR3: TGCAGCGTTGAAGGGGCGGGAACTGAAGCTTTCTTT.

V usage is TRBV30 and J usage is TRBJ2-3; 9 positions match TRBD2. Trimming at V came to 3 bases and at J to 3 bases, leaving 13 bases not matched to a gene. The CDR3 length is 17 residues. CDR1 GTSNPN and CDR2 SVGIG come from the germline V gene (reference sequence). CDR3 protein: CAWRTQPGLAYTDTQYF. The CDR3 DNA reads TGTGCCTGGAGGACCCAACCGGGACTAGCCTATACAGATACGCAGTATTTT.

This clone was found a few times. The CDR3 loop reads CSVDSAGPGNEQFF. CDR3 DNA sequence: TGCAGCGTTGACTCTGCGGGGCCGGGCAATGAGCAGTTCTTC. The chain combines TRBV29-1 with TRBJ2-1, with D possibly TRBD2 on 6 matching bases. V lost 3 bases and J 6 bases, leaving 15 bases between the germline ends. CDR3 length: 14 amino acids. Germline-derived CDR1 and CDR2 are SQVTM and ANQGSEA.

The gene calls are TRBV6-5 and TRBJ2-5; TRBD2 aligns across 8 bases. CDR3 length equals 14 residues. The V and J ends lost 6 bases and 5 bases, in that order; junction bases with no gene match: 8. Germline V gene sequence: CDR1 MNHEY, CDR2 SVGAGI. Written as DNA, the CDR3 is TGTGCCAGCAGCCGGGGACTAGTGCTGGAGACCCAGTACTTC. This translates into CASSRGLVLETQYF.

This chain uses TRBV4-3 with TRBJ2-4, with a possible D match to TRBD1 (6 bases). The V gene lost 2 bases and the J gene lost 6 bases, with 11 bases spanning the gap. Germline V lookup: CDR1 LGHNA, CDR2 YSLEER. This CDR3 spans 14 amino acids. DNA of the CDR3: TGCGCCAGCAGCCAAAGGGGACAAGTAAACATTCAGTACTTC. Its translation is CASSQRGQVNIQYF.

J is TRBJ2-5 and V is TRBV5-1; D could derive from TRBD1 or TRBD2 (6 bases each). The CDR3 has 16 amino acids. V was cut by 0 bases and J by 2 bases, with 14 bases left in between. The germline V gene has CDR1 SGHRS and CDR2 YFSETQ. CDR3 DNA: TGCGCCAGCAGCTTGGGCCCCGCGGGACAACAAGAGACCCAGTACTTC. Translating gives CASSLGPAGQQETQYF.

The chain carries TRBV29-1 and TRBJ2-5; TRBD1 aligns across 7 bases. V shed 3 bases and J 4 bases; nucleotides not matched to a gene: 5. Germline CDR1 reads SQVTM; CDR2 reads ANQGSEA. The CDR3 length is 13 residues. The chain's CDR3 is CSVDGTARETQYF. The CDR3 nucleotides are TGCAGCGTTGATGGGACAGCCCGAGAGACCCAGTACTTC.

The J gene is TRBJ2-5, the V gene TRBV5-6; 11 bases map to TRBD2. V was clipped by 4 bases and J by 3 bases; unmatched bases: 5. The CDR3 covers 15 residues. The germline CDR1 and CDR2 sequences are SGHDT and YYEEEE. CDR3 in DNA: TGTGCCAGCAGCGTGTCGGGACTAGCGGAAGAGACCCAGTACTTC. It codes for CASSVSGLAEETQYF. The whole variable domain, remainder taken from reference TRBV5-6 and TRBJ2-5, is DAGVTQSPTHLIKTRGQQVTLRCSPKSGHDTVSWYQQALGQGPQFIFQYYEEEERQRGNFPDRFSGHQFPNYSSELNVNALLLGDSALYLCASSVSGLAEETQYFGPGTRLLVL.

V is TRBV28 and J is TRBJ2-1, with 9 bases aligning to TRBD2. Germline assignment: CDR1 MDHEN and CDR2 SYDVKM. Trimming removed 1 base from V and 4 bases from J; junction bases left unmatched: 5. CDR3 length: 16 residues. The CDR3 region is CASSLSASGAYNEQFF. The DNA of the CDR3 is TGTGCCAGCAGTTTATCGGCTAGCGGGGCATACAATGAGCAGTTCTTC.

The chain uses TRBV5-4 and TRBJ2-7; D call uncertain. Germline loops: CDR1 SGHNT, CDR2 YYREEE (reference sequence). V was trimmed by 2 bases and J by 4 bases, leaving 4 bases between them. The CDR3 contains 11 residues. The CDR3 DNA reads TGTGCCAGCAGCTTCGAGTACGAGCAGTACTTC. Amino acids: CASSFEYEQYF.

The chain employs TRBV29-1 and TRBJ1-1, with D maybe TRBD1 (6 bases). The CDR3 contains 12 residues. Germline CDR1 SQVTM, CDR2 ANQGSEA. Trimming removed 7 bases at V and 1 base at J, with 10 bases between. The DNA for the CDR3 is TGCAGCGGCAAGGACAGGAACACTGAAGCTTTCTTT. It encodes CSGKDRNTEAFF.

With respect to this clone: Germline is not matched at one junction end, which may reflect a read error. The V call is TRBV19, the J call TRBJ2-1; D is possibly TRBD2 (6 bases). CDR1 is LNHDA, CDR2 SQIVND, per germline (reference sequence). This CDR3 comprises 11 residues. The CDR3 region is CASSSPGLSLF. CDR3 bases: TGTGCCAGTAGTTCCCCGGGACTTTCTCTCTTC.

This rearrangement joins TRBV30 to TRBJ2-4; D is uncertain. Between the trimmed V and J ends, which lost 0 bases and 0 bases, there was a span of 15 bases. The CDR3 is 17 residues long. The germline V gene encodes CDR1 GTSNPN and CDR2 SVGIG (reference sequence). The CDR3 protein is CAWSVSLSSLAKNIQYF. CDR3 in DNA: TGTGCCTGGAGTGTCTCCCTTTCGAGTTTAGCCAAAAACATTCAGTACTTC.

V gene TRBV1 combines with J gene TRBJ2-3; the D segment call TRBD1 is taken from the table without a DNA check. TRBV1 is a documented pseudogene. This CDR3 spans 15 amino acids. The CDR3 loop is CTSSQEVRCTDTQYF. CDR3 nucleotides: TGCACCAGCAGCCAAGAAGTCAGATGCACAGATACGCAGTATTTT.